This entry describes one T cell receptor beta chain. MiXCR, run by TCRdb on the RT-PCR reads, gives a single entry per CDR3 protein. In the table there are approximately 200,000 distinct CDR3 sequences, around 41% of which are singletons. This sample is part of a study of patients and donors after allogeneic stem cell transplantation. The material sequenced was blood, either unsorted or a sorted T cell fraction (not recorded which). The receptor comes from a human donor who was either an allogeneic HSCT recipient or a stem cell or donor lymphocyte infusion donor (not recorded which). It is not recorded whose cells these are; they may come from a transplant donor.

Here the CDR3 reads CASSLRADTEAFF. For the CDR3, the DNA is TGTGCCAGCAGCTTAAGGGCAGACACTGAAGCTTTCTTT. The rearrangement joins TRBV11-2 to TRBJ1-1; no clear D gene. The CDR3 covers 13 residues. Germline V gene lookup returns CDR1 SGHAT and CDR2 FQNNGV. V dropped 2 bases and J dropped 3 bases, with 7 bases sitting between them.